The clone carrying this T cell receptor (beta chain) was recorded once. What it binds is unknown. One end of the junction is discordant with germline, which a read error may explain. This record belongs to a study of T-cell reconstitution after alpha-beta-depleted transplantation in children. Study-level results: Reportedly, alpha-beta T cells present about two months post-transplant originated from several hundred expanded clones of graft origin. Surviving recipient T cells and thymic progenitors produced the high day-60 TCRbeta diversity seen in some patients. Most T-cell counts and diversity one year after the transplant came from T cells that were newly produced.

The TCRbeta library incorporated unique molecular identifiers. TCRdb re-derived calls from the PCR reads in MiXCR, one entry per CDR3 protein. The table has some 290,000 distinct CDR3 sequences, approximately 23% seen once; the top ten hold approximately 11%. The CDR3 covers 14 residues. In germline, CDR1 is MGHRA, CDR2 YSYEKL. The sequences come from PBMCs, mostly from graft donor cells, collected 180 days after TCRalphabeta/CD19-depleted stem cell transplant. The receptor comes from a male patient between 5 and 17 years old who had a stem cell transplant for acute lymphoblastic leukemia, so the T cells may come from the graft donor. The rearrangement joins TRBV4-1 to TRBJ2-7, with 12 nucleotides matching TRBD2. The DNA for the CDR3 is TGCGACAGCAGTCCGACTAGCGGGAGCTACGAGCAGTACTTC. Its protein product is CDSSPTSGSYEQYF.